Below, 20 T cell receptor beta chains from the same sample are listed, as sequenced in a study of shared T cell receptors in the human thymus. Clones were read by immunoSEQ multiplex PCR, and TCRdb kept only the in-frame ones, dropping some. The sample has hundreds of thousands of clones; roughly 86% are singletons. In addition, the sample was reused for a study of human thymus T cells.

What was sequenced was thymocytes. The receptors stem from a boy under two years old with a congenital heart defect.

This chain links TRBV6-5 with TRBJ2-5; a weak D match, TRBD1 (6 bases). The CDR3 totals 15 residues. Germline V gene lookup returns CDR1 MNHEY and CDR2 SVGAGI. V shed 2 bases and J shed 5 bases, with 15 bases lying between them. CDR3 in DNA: TGTGCCAGCAGTTACGTGGCAGGGGTTGGGGAGACCCAGTACTTC. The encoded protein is CASSYVAGVGETQYF.

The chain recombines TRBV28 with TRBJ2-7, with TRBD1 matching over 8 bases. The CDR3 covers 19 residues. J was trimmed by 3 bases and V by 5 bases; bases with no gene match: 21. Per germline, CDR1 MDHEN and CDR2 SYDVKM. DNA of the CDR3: TGTGCCAGCAGTCTACCCCCCGGGACAGGCAAAACTTTGCGCTACGAGCAGTACTTC. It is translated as CASSLPPGTGKTLRYEQYF.

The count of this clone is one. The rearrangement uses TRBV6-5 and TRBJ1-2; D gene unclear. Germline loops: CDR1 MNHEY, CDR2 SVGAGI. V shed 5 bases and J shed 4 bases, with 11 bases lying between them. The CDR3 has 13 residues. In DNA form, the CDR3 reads TGTGCCAGCAGTGAAGGCTACAGCTATGGCTACACCTTC. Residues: CASSEGYSYGYTF.

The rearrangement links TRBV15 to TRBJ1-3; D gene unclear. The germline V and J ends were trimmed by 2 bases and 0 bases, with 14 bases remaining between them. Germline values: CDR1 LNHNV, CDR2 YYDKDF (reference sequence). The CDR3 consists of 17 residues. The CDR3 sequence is CATSRLAELHSGNTIYF. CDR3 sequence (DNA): TGTGCCACCAGCAGACTTGCTGAGCTTCACTCTGGAAACACCATATATTTT. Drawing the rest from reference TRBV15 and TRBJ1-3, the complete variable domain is DAMVIQNPRYQVTQFGKPVTLSCSQTLNHNVMYWYQQKSSQAPKLLFHYYDKDFNNEADTPDNFQSRRPNTSFCFLDIRSPGLGDTAMYLCATSRLAELHSGNTIYFGEGSWLTVV.

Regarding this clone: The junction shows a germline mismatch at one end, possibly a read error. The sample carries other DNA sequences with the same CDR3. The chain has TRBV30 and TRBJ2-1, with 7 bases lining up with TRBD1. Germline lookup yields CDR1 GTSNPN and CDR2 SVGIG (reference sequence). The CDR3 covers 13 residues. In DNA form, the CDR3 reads TGTGCTGCCGCCGGGGACAGCTACAATGAACAGTTCTTC. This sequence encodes CAAAGDSYNEQFF.

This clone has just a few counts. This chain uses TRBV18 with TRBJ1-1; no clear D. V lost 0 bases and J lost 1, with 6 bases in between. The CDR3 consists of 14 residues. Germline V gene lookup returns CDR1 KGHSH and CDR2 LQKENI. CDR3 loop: CASSPPARNTEAFF. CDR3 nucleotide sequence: TGTGCCAGCTCACCACCGGCCAGGAACACTGAAGCTTTCTTT. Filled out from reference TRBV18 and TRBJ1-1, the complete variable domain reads NAGVMQNPRHLVRRRGQEARLRCSPMKGHSHVYWYRQLPEEGLKFMVYLQKENIIDESGMPKERFSAEFPKEGPSILRIQQVVRGDSAAYFCASSPPARNTEAFFGQGTRLTVV.

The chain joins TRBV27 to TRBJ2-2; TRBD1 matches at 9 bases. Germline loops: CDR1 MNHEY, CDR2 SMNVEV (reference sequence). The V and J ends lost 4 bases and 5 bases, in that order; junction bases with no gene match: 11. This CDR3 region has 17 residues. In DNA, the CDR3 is TGTGCCAGCAGTTACACCGCTATACAGGGGGCGACCGGGGAGCTGTTTTTT. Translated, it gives CASSYTAIQGATGELFF.

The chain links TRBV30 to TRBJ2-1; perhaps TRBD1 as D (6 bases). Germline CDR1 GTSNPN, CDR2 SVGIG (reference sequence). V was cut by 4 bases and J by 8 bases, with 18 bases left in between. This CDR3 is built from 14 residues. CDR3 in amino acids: CAWNRDTGWDEQFF. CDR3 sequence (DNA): TGTGCCTGGAACCGGGACACTGGCTGGGATGAGCAGTTCTTC.

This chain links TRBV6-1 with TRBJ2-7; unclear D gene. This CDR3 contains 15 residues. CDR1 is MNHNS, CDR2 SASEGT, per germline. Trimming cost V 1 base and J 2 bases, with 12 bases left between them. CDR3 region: CASSEGYPIPYEQYF. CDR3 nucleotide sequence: TGTGCCAGCAGTGAAGGTTACCCTATTCCCTACGAGCAGTACTTC.

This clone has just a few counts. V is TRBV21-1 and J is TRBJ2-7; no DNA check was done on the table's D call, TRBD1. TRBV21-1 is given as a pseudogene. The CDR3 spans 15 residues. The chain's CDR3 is CASSRPRRGHYEQYF. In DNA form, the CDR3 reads TGTGCCAGCAGCAGGCCTCGAAGGGGCCACTACGAGCAGTACTTC.

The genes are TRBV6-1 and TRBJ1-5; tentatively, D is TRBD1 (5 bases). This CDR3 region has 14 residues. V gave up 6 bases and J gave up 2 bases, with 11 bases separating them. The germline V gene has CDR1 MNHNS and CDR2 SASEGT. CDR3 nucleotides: TGTGCCAGCAGGCCGGGAGGGGGCAATCAGCCCCAGCATTTT. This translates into CASRPGGGNQPQHF.

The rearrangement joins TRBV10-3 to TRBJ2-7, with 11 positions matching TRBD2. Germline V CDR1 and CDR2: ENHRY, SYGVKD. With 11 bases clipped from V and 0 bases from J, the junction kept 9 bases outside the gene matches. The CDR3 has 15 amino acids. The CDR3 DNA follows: TGTGCCGTAAGTACGACTAGCGGGATCTCCTACGAGCAGTACTTC. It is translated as CAVSTTSGISYEQYF.

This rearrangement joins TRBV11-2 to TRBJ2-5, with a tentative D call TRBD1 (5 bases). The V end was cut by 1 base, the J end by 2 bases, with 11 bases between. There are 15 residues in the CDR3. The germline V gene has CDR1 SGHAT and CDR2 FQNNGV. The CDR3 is CASSLAGIGQETQYF. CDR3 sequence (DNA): TGTGCCAGCAGCTTAGCAGGGATCGGGCAAGAGACCCAGTACTTC.

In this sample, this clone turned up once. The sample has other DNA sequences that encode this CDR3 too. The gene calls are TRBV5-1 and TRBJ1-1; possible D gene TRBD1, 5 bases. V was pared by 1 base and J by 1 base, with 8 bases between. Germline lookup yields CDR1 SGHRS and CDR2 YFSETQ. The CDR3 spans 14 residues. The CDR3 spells CASSLTTENTEAFF. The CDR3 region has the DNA TGCGCCAGCAGCTTGACGACAGAGAACACTGAAGCTTTCTTT.

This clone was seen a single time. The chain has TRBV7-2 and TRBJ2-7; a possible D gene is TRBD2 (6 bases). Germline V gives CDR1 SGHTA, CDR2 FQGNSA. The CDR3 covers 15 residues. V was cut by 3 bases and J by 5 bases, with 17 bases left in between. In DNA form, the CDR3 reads TGTGCCAGCAGCTTGACTAGGGGAAGGTTCCACGAGCAGTACTTC. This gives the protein CASSLTRGRFHEQYF.

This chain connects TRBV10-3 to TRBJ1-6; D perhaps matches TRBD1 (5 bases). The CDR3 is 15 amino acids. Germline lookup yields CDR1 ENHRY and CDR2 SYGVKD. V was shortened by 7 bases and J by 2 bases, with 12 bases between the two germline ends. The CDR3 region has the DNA TGTGCCATCAAACCAGGGCAGCCCTATAATTCACCCCTCCACTTT. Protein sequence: CAIKPGQPYNSPLHF.

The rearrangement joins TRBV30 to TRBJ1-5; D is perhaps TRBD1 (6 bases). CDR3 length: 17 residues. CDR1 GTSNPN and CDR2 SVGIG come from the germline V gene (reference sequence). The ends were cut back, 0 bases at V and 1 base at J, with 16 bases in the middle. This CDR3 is CAWSVHRAGWSNQPQHF. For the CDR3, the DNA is TGTGCCTGGAGTGTACACAGGGCGGGCTGGAGCAATCAGCCCCAGCATTTT.

CDR3 sequence: CASGLVPGTEAFF. CDR3 nucleotides: TGTGCTAGTGGTTTGGTCCCAGGGACTGAAGCTTTCTTT. The rearrangement links TRBV12-5 to TRBJ1-1; tentative D call: TRBD1 (5 bases). Germline CDR1 and CDR2: LGHNT and FRNRAP. The CDR3 is 13 amino acids. Trimming took off 0 bases at V and 5 bases at J, with 7 bases between the two ends.

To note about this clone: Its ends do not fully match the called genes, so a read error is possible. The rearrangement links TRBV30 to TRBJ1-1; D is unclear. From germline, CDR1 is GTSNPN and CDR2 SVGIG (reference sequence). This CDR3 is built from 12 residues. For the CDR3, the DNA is TGTGCCTGGGATCTCGGCGGCCCTGGTCCCCTTTTT. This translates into CAWDLGGPGPLF. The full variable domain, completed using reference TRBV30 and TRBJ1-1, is SQTIHQWPATLVQPVGSPLSLECTVEGTSNPNLYWYRQAAGRGLQLLFYSVGIGQISSEVPQNLSASRPQDRQFILSSKKLLLSDSGFYLCAWDLGGPGPLFGQGTRLTVV.

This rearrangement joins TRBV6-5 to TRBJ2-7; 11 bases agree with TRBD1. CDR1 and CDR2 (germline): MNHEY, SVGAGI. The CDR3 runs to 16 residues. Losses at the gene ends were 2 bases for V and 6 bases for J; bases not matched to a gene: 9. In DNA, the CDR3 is TGTGCCAGCAGTTACATGAGGGGACAGGGGGGCTGCGAGCAGTACTTC. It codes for CASSYMRGQGGCEQYF.